This T cell receptor (beta chain) was retrieved from a study of blood T cell repertoires in COVID-19. Study overall: COVID-19 samples, acute and convalescent, were from the United States, Italy and Spain.

Patients in Seattle were enrolled during active infection, then followed longitudinally. Profiling relied on immunoSEQ multiplex PCR, and the TCRdb table lists in-frame clones only, not all of them. The repertoire includes about 12,000 clones, around 71% of them detected once, and 6.1% sits in the top ten. Per germline, CDR1 MNHEY and CDR2 SMNVEV (reference sequence). The CDR3 totals 14 residues. V shed 2 bases and J 7 bases; nucleotides not matched to a gene: 4. Specimen: peripheral blood. The chain employs TRBV27 and TRBJ2-7; 11 positions agree with TRBD1. The sequence derives from a man between 60 and 75 years old with COVID-19, enrolled during active disease. CDR3 nucleotide sequence: TGTGCCAGCAGTTTAAGGACAGGGGGCGGTGAGCAGTACTTC. Its translation: CASSLRTGGGEQYF.